The present entry profiles one T cell receptor (beta chain) with its context. The use of a sample-barcoded 5' primer and a J-beta primer mix characterized a second PCR of 7 to 11 cycles. MiXCR was run by TCRdb on the 5' RACE reads, yielding one entry per CDR3 protein. The table shows hundreds of thousands of distinct CDR3 sequences, with roughly 50% occurring only once. This sample stems from a study of blood T cells in healthy people across ages. Trimming removed 6 bases at V and 2 bases at J, with 12 bases between. The CDR3 length is 13 residues. Germline assignment: CDR1 SQVTM and CDR2 ANQGSEA. The TCR comes from a man aged 80 or over in good health. The chain combines TRBV29-1 with TRBJ2-3; a possible D gene is TRBD2 (5 bases). The sequencing input was blood. The chain's CDR3 is CSVDSSNTDTQYF. The CDR3 DNA is TGCAGCGTGGACTCCTCTAACACAGATACGCAGTATTTT.